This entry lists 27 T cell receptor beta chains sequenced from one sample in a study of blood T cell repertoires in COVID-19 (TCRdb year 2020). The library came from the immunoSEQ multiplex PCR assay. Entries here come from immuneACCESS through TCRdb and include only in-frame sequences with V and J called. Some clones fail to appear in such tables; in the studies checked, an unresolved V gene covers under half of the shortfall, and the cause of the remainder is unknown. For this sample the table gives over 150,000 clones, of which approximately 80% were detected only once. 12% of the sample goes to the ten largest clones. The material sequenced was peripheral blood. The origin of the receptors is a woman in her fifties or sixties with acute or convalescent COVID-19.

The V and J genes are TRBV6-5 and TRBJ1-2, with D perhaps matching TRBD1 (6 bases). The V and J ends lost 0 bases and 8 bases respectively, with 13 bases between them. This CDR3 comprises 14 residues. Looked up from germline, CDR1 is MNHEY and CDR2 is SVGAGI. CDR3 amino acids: CASSYSRGSDGYTF. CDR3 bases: TGTGCCAGCAGTTACTCTAGGGGGAGTGACGGCTACACCTTC.

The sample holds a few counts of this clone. The chain's CDR3 is CTSSPAHLHEQYF. Written as DNA, the CDR3 is TGCACCAGCAGCCCTGCCCACCTACACGAGCAGTACTTC. The chain employs TRBV1 and TRBJ2-7; the D segment call TRBD2 is taken from the table without a DNA check. TRBV1 is listed as a pseudogene. This CDR3 spans 13 amino acids.

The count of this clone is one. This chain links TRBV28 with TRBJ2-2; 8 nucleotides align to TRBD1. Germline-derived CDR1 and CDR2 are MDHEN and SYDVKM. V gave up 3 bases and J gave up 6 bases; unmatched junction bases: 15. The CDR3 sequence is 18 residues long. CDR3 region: CASSLPGGATVGPGELFF. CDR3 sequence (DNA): TGTGCCAGCAGTTTGCCAGGGGGCGCGACAGTGGGCCCCGGGGAGCTGTTTTTT.

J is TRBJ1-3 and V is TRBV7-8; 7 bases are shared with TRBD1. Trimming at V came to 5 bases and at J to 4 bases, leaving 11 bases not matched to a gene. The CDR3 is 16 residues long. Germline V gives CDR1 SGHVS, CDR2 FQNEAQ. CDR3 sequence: CASSPTETGPGNTIYF. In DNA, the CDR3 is TGTGCCAGCAGCCCTACCGAGACAGGGCCGGGAAACACCATATATTTT.

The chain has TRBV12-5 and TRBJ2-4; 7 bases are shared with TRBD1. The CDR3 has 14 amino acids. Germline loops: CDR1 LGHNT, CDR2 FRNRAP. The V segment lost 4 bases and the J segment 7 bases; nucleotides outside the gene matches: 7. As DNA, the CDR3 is TGTGCTAGTGGTTCCGGACAGGACGTGAACATTCAGTACTTC. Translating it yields CASGSGQDVNIQYF. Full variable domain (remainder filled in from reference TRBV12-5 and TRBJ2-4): DARVTQTPRHKVTEMGQEVTMRCQPILGHNTVFWYRQTMMQGLELLAYFRNRAPLDDSGMPKDRFSAEMPDATLATLKIQPSEPRDSAVYFCASGSGQDVNIQYFGAGTRLSVL.

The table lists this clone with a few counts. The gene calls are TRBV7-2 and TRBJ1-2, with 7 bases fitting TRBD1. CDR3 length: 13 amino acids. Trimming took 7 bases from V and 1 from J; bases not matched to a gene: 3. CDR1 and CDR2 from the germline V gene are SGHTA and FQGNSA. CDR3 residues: CASTDRVNYGYTF. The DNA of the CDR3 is TGTGCCAGCACCGACAGGGTTAACTATGGCTACACCTTC. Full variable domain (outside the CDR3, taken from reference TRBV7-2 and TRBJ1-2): GAGVSQSPSNKVTEKGKDVELRCDPISGHTALYWYRQSLGQGLEFLIYFQGNSAPDKSGLPSDRFSAERTGGSVSTLTIQRTQQEDSAVYLCASTDRVNYGYTFGSGTRLTVV.

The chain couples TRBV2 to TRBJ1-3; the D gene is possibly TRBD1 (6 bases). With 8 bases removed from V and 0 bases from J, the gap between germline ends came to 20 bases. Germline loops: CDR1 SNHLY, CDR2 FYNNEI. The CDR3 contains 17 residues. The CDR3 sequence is CASGRDTSTLSGNTIYF. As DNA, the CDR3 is TGTGCCAGCGGCCGGGACACGTCGACCCTCTCTGGAAACACCATATATTTT. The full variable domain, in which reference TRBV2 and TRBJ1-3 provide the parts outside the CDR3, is EPEVTQTPSHQVTQMGQEVILRCVPISNHLYFYWYRQILGQKVEFLVSFYNNEISEKSEIFDDQFSVERPDGSNFTLKIRSTKLEDSAMYFCASGRDTSTLSGNTIYFGEGSWLTVV.

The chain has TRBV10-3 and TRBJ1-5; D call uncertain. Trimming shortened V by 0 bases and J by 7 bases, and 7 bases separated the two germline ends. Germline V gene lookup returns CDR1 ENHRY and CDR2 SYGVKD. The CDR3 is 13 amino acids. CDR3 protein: CAISESQWQPQHF. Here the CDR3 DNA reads TGTGCCATCAGTGAGTCACAGTGGCAGCCCCAGCATTTT.

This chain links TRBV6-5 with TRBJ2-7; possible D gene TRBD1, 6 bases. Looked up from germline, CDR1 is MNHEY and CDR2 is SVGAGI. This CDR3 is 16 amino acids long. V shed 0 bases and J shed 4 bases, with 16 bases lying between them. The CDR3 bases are TGTGCCAGCAGTTACTCGCCGTCAGGGACACCTTACGAGCAGTACTTC. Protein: CASSYSPSGTPYEQYF.

The CDR3 DNA reads as TGCAGCGTTGGGGCGGGAGGCAACACCGGGGAGCTGTTTTTT. Translation: CSVGAGGNTGELFF. The genes are TRBV29-1 and TRBJ2-2; the match to TRBD2 covers 8 bases. V trimming: 4 bases; J trimming: 2 bases; junction bases outside the gene matches: 3. CDR1 is SQVTM and CDR2 is ANQGSEA in the germline V gene. CDR3 size: 14 residues.

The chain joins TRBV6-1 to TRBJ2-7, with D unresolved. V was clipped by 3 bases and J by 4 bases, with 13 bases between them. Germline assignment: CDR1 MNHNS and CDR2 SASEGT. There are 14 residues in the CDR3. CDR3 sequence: CASSENRRSYEQYF. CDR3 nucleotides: TGTGCCAGCAGTGAGAACAGAAGGTCTTACGAGCAGTACTTC.

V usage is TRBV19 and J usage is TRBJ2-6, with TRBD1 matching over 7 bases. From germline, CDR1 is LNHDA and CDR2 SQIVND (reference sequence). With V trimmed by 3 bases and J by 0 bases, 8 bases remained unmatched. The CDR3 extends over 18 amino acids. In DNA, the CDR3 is TGTGCCAGTAGTATTAGTTCGACAGGGCTCTCTGGGGCCAACGTCCTGACTTTC. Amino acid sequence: CASSISSTGLSGANVLTF.

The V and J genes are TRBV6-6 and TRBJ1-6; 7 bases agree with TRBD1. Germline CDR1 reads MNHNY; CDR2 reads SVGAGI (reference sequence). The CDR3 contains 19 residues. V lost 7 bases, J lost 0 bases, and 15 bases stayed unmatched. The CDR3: CASTRSPPGQSSYNSPLHF. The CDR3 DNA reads TGTGCCAGCACCCGATCCCCCCCGGGACAGAGCTCCTATAATTCACCCCTCCACTTT.

CDR3: CASSPRGGLEQYF. CDR3 sequence (DNA): TGTGCCAGCAGTCCCCGGGGAGGCCTCGAGCAGTACTTC. The rearrangement uses TRBV28 and TRBJ2-7; possible D gene TRBD2, 6 bases. This CDR3 is built from 13 residues. Germline assignment: CDR1 MDHEN and CDR2 SYDVKM. Trimming cost V 5 bases and J 6 bases, with 14 bases left between them.

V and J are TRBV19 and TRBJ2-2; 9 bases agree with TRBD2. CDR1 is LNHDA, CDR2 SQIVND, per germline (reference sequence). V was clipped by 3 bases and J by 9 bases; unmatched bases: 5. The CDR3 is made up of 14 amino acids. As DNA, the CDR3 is TGTGCCAGTAGTATGGGCGGGGGGGCCCGGGAGCTGTTTTTT. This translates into CASSMGGGARELFF.

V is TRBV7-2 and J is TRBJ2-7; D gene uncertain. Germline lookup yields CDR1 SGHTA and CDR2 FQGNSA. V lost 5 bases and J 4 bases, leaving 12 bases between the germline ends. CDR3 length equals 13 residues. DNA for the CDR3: TGTGCCAGCAGCCTCACAGCCCCTTACGAGCAGTACTTC. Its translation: CASSLTAPYEQYF.

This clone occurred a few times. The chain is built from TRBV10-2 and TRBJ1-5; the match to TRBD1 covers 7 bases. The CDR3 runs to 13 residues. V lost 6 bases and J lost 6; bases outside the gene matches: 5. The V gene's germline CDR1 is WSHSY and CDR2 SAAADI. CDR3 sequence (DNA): TGCGCCAGCAGCACAGGGGACGCTCAGCCCCAGCATTTT. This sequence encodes CASSTGDAQPQHF.

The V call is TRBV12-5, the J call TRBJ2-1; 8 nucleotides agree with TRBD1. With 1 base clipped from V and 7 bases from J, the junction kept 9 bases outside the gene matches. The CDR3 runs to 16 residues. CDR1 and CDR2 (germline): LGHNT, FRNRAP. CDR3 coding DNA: TGTGCTAGTGGTTTGGGGACAGGGAACGTGGGGAATGAGCAGTTCTTC. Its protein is CASGLGTGNVGNEQFF.

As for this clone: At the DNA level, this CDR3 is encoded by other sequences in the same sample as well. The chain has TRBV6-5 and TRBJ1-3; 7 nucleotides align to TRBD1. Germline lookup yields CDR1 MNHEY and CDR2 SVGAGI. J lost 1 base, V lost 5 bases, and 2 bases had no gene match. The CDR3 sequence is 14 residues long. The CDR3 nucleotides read TGTGCCAGCAGTACAGGGGTATCTGGAAACACCATATATTTT. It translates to CASSTGVSGNTIYF.

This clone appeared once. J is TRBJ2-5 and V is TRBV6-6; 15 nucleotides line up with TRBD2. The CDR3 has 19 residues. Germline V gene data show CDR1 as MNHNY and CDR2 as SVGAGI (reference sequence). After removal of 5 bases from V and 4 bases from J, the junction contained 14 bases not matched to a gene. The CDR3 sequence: CASSPGLAGGGATGETQYF. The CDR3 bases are TGTGCCAGCAGTCCTGGACTAGCGGGAGGGGGGGCGACGGGAGAGACCCAGTACTTC.

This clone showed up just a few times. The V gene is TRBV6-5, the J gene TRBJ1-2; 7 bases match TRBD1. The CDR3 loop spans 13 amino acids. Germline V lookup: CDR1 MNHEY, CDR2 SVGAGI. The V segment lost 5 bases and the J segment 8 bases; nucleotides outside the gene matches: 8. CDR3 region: CASSQTGNGGYTF. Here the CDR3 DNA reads TGTGCCAGCAGTCAGACAGGGAATGGAGGCTACACCTTC.

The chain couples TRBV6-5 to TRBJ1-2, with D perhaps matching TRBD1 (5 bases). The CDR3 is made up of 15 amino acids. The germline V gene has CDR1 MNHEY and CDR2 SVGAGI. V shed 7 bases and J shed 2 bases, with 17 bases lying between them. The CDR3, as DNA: TGTGCCAGCACGGGAGGGGCTGGTAAGAACTATGGCTACACCTTC. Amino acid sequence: CASTGGAGKNYGYTF.

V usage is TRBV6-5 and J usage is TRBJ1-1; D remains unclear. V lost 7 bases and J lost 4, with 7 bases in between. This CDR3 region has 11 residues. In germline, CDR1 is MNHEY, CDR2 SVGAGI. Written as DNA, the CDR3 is TGTGCCAGCATGCGCGGCACTGAAGCTTTCTTT. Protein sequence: CASMRGTEAFF.

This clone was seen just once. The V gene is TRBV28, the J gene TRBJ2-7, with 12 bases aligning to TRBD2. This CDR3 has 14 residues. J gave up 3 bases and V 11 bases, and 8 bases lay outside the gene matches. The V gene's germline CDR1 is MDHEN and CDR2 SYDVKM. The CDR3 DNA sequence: TGTGCCGTCCGGACTAGCGGGGACCTCTACGAGCAGTACTTC. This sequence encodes CAVRTSGDLYEQYF. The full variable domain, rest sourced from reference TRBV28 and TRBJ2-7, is DVKVTQSSRYLVKRTGEKVFLECVQDMDHENMFWYRQDPGLGLRLIYFSYDVKMKEKGDIPEGYSVSREKKERFSLILESASTNQTSMYLCAVRTSGDLYEQYFGPGTRLTVT.

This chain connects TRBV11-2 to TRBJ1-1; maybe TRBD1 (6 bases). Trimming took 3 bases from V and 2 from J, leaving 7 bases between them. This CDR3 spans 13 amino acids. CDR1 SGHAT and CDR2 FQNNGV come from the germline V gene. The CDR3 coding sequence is TGTGCCAGCAGCTTGGACAGTAACACTGAAGCTTTCTTT. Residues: CASSLDSNTEAFF.

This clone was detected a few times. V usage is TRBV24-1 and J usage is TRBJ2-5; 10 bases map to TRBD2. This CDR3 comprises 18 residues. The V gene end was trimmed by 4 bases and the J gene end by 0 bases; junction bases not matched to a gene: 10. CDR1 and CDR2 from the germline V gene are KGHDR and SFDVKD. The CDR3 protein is CATSDRRLAGPYQETQYF. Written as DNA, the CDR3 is TGTGCCACCAGTGACCGGAGACTAGCGGGCCCGTACCAAGAGACCCAGTACTTC.

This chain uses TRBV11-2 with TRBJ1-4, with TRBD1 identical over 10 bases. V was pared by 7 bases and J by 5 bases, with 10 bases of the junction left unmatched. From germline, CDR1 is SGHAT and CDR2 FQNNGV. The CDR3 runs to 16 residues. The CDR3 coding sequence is TGTGCCAGCACCTCGACAGGGGGCAGGTTAAATGAAAAACTGTTTTTT. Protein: CASTSTGGRLNEKLFF.